The 14 T cell receptor beta chains reported below all come from one sample, sequenced in a study of T-cell reconstitution after alpha-beta-depleted transplantation in children. Preparing the TCRbeta library involved the use of unique molecular identifiers. TCRdb ran MiXCR on the PCR reads and lists one entry per CDR3 protein. There are 600,000 or so distinct CDR3 sequences in the sample; more than 20% occur only once, and 11% to 15% lies in the top ten. Sequences were derived from PBMCs, mostly from graft donor cells, sampled 360 days after TCRalphabeta/CD19-depleted stem cell transplant. These receptors all come from a boy under two years old who had a stem cell transplant for acute myeloid leukemia, so the T cells may come from the graft donor.

This clonotype was picked up a small number of times. The chain links TRBV27 to TRBJ2-5, with D perhaps matching TRBD2 (5 bases). This CDR3 has 15 amino acids. V gave up 6 bases and J gave up 2 bases, with 16 bases separating them. Germline CDR1 MNHEY, CDR2 SMNVEV (reference sequence). The CDR3: CASRRVGDFQETQYF. Written as DNA, the CDR3 is TGTGCCAGCAGGAGGGTAGGAGACTTTCAAGAGACCCAGTACTTC.

This clonotype has at least ten counts. The J gene is TRBJ1-1, the V gene TRBV6-5; no clear D gene. Germline V lookup: CDR1 MNHEY, CDR2 SVGAGI. V was pared by 3 bases and J by 7 bases, with 9 bases between. This CDR3 contains 12 residues. CDR3 DNA sequence: TGTGCCAGCAGTTATACCGGGAGTGAAGCTTTCTTT. Its translation: CASSYTGSEAFF.

This chain uses TRBV5-1 with TRBJ2-7, with D possibly being TRBD1 (5 bases). Per germline, CDR1 SGHRS and CDR2 YFSETQ. V dropped 0 bases and J dropped 3 bases, with 13 bases sitting between them. The CDR3 has 15 residues. CDR3 in amino acids: CASSLEARANYEQYF. DNA for the CDR3: TGCGCCAGCAGCTTGGAGGCCAGGGCAAACTACGAGCAGTACTTC. The full variable domain, its missing parts supplied by reference TRBV5-1 and TRBJ2-7, is KAGVTQTPRYLIKTRGQQVTLSCSPISGHRSVSWYQQTPGQGLQFLFEYFSETQRNKGNFPGRFSGRQFSNSRSEMNVSTLELGDSALYLCASSLEARANYEQYFGPGTRLTVT.

The chain links TRBV20-1 to TRBJ2-7, with D unclear. V was cut by 3 bases and J by 5 bases, with 17 bases left in between. The length of the CDR3 is 14 residues. Germline assignment: CDR1 DFQATT and CDR2 SNEGSKA (reference sequence). The CDR3 protein is CSARSGQGKDEQYV. The CDR3, as DNA: TGCAGTGCTAGGTCCGGGCAAGGCAAAGACGAGCAGTACGTC.

This clonotype turned up a few times. The junction departs from germline at one end; a sequencing error may be responsible. The chain couples TRBV5-5 to TRBJ2-1; 8 bases match TRBD1. The CDR3 is made up of 13 amino acids. Germline CDR1 and CDR2: SGHKS and YYEKEE (reference sequence). The CDR3: CASSLASRDRFNF. The CDR3 DNA is TGTGCCAGCAGCTTGGCCTCTCGGGACAGGTTCAACTTC. The full variable domain, rest sourced from reference TRBV5-5 and TRBJ2-1, is DAGVTQSPTHLIKTRGQQVTLRCSPISGHKSVSWYQQVLGQGPQFIFQYYEKEERGRGNFPDRFSARQFPNYSSELNVNALLLGDSALYLCASSLASRDRFNFGPGTRLTVL.

This clonotype was observed at least ten times. The chain joins TRBV6-5 to TRBJ1-2; 9 bases align to TRBD1. The CDR3 has 15 amino acids. Germline V gives CDR1 MNHEY, CDR2 SVGAGI. V dropped 0 bases and J dropped 7; count of bases not matched to a gene: 6. Here the CDR3 reads CASSYSGTGRSGYTF. The CDR3 region has the DNA TGTGCCAGCAGTTACTCTGGGACAGGGAGGTCTGGCTACACCTTC.

Many counts were recorded for this clonotype. The rearrangement joins TRBV29-1 to TRBJ1-2, with a weak D call TRBD1 (5 bases). The germline V gene has CDR1 SQVTM and CDR2 ANQGSEA. V shed 2 bases and J shed 4 bases, with 11 bases lying between them. The CDR3 has 13 residues. The chain's CDR3 is CSVERTRGYGYTF. Written as DNA, the CDR3 is TGCAGCGTTGAACGGACGAGGGGCTATGGCTACACCTTC.

A few counts support this clonotype. The chain employs TRBV29-1 and TRBJ1-4; D possibly corresponds to TRBD1 (6 bases). V gave up 6 bases and J gave up 7 bases, with 12 bases separating them. The CDR3 sequence is 12 residues long. Per germline, CDR1 SQVTM and CDR2 ANQGSEA. In DNA form, the CDR3 reads TGCAGCGTGCAGAGGGGGGGTGAAAAACTGTTTTTT. This codes for CSVQRGGEKLFF.

This clonotype was seen more than once but under ten times. The chain links TRBV20-1 to TRBJ2-1, with D possibly being TRBD1 or TRBD2 (5 bases each). Germline CDR1 is DFQATT and CDR2 is SNEGSKA (reference sequence). There are 14 residues in the CDR3. Trimming took off 4 bases at V and 6 bases at J, with 16 bases between the two ends. Here the CDR3 DNA reads TGCAGTGCTAACAGGATTACGGGGCCCAATGAGCAGTTCTTC. Its protein is CSANRITGPNEQFF.

As to this clonotype: This may be a read error: a much more frequent sequence differs by one nucleotide. The CDR3 DNA follows: TGTGCCAGCAGTCCCTCGACAGGGGTTTATCAGGCCCAGCATTTT. Residues: CASSPSTGVYQAQHF. The genes are TRBV28 and TRBJ1-5; 8 nucleotides align to TRBD1. In germline, CDR1 is MDHEN, CDR2 SYDVKM. The CDR3 consists of 15 residues. The whole variable domain, remainder taken from reference TRBV28 and TRBJ1-5, is DVKVTQSSRYLVKRTGEKVFLECVQDMDHENMFWYRQDPGLGLRLIYFSYDVKMKEKGDIPEGYSVSREKKERFSLILESASTNQTSMYLCASSPSTGVYQAQHFGDGTRLSIL.

The rearrangement links TRBV7-8 to TRBJ2-3; the D is unclear. CDR3 size: 13 residues. The germline V and J ends were trimmed by 5 bases and 13 bases, with 19 bases remaining between them. Per the germline V gene, CDR1 is SGHVS and CDR2 is FQNEAQ. This CDR3 reads CASSAKGLFKEYF. Here the CDR3 DNA reads TGTGCCAGCAGCGCTAAAGGGCTATTTAAGGAGTATTTT.

This clonotype showed up just a few times. V is TRBV7-2 and J is TRBJ2-2; D gene uncertain. The CDR3 length is 14 residues. The V gene lost 3 bases and the J gene lost 1 base, with 6 bases spanning the gap. The germline gives CDR1 SGHTA, CDR2 FQGNSA. The CDR3 reads CASSFRKNTGELFF. The CDR3 bases are TGTGCCAGCAGCTTCCGAAAGAACACCGGGGAGCTGTTTTTT. The full variable domain, rest sourced from reference TRBV7-2 and TRBJ2-2, is GAGVSQSPSNKVTEKGKDVELRCDPISGHTALYWYRQSLGQGLEFLIYFQGNSAPDKSGLPSDRFSAERTGGSVSTLTIQRTQQEDSAVYLCASSFRKNTGELFFGEGSRLTVL.

The rearrangement uses TRBV13 and TRBJ2-7, with D perhaps TRBD2 (6 bases). V lost 3 bases and J lost 2, with 17 bases in between. This CDR3 has 16 amino acids. Germline V gives CDR1 PRHDT, CDR2 FYEKMQ (reference sequence). The CDR3 nucleotides are TGTGCCAGCAGCTTCGCCTTCGGGGGACCGCCCTACGAGCAGTACTTC. Amino acid sequence: CASSFAFGGPPYEQYF.

The rearrangement links TRBV7-3 to TRBJ2-5, with 7 bases matching TRBD2. V shed 5 bases and J 3 bases; nucleotides not matched to a gene: 3. This CDR3 is built from 13 residues. Germline values: CDR1 SGHTA, CDR2 FQGTGA. CDR3 coding DNA: TGTGCCAGCAGCCGGGGGGAAAAAGAGACCCAGTACTTC. The encoded protein is CASSRGEKETQYF.